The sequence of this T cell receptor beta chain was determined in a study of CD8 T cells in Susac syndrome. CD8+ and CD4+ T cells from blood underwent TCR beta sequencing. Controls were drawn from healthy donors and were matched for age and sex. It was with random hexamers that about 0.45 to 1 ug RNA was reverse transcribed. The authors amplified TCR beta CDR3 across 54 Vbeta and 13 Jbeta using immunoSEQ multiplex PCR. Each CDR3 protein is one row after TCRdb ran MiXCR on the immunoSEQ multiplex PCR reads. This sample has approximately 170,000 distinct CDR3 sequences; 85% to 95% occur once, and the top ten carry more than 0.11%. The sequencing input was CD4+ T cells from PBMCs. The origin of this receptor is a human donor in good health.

The CDR3 DNA follows: TGTGCCAGCAGATCTTCCGGGACAGGTTCCGATGTAAACGGGCAGTATTTT. Translation: CASRSSGTGSDVNGQYF. The chain is built from TRBV6-1 and TRBJ2-3, with 8 bases fitting TRBD1. V was pared by 6 bases and J by 11 bases, with 22 bases of the junction left unmatched. Germline V gene lookup returns CDR1 MNHNS and CDR2 SASEGT. CDR3 length: 17 amino acids.